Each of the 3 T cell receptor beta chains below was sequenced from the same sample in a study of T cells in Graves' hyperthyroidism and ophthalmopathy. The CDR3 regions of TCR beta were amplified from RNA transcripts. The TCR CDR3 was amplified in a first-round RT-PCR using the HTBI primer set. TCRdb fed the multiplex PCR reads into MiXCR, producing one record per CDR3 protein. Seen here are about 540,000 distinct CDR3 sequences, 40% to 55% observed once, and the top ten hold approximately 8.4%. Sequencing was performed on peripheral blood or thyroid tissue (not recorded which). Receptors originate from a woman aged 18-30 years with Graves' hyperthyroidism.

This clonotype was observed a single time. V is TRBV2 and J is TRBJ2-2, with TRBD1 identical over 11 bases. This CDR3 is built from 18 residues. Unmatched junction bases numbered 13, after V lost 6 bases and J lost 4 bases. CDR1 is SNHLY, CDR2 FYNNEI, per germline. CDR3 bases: TGTGCCAGCAGGGACTCAGCGGGACAGGGGGTTGGCACCGGGGAGCTGTTTTTT. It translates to CASRDSAGQGVGTGELFF.

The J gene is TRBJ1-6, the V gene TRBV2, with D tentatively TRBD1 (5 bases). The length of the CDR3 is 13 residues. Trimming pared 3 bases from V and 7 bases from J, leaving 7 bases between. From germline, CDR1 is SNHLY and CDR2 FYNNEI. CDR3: CASSDGTNSPLHF. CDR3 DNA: TGTGCCAGCAGTGACGGGACCAATTCACCCCTCCACTTT.

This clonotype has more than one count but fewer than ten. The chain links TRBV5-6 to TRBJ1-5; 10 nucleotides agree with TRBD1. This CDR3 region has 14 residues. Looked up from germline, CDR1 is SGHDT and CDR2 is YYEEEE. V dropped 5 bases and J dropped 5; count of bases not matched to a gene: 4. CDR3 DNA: TGTGCCAGCAGTTCGGACAGGGGGTATCAGCCCCAGCATTTT. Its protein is CASSSDRGYQPQHF.